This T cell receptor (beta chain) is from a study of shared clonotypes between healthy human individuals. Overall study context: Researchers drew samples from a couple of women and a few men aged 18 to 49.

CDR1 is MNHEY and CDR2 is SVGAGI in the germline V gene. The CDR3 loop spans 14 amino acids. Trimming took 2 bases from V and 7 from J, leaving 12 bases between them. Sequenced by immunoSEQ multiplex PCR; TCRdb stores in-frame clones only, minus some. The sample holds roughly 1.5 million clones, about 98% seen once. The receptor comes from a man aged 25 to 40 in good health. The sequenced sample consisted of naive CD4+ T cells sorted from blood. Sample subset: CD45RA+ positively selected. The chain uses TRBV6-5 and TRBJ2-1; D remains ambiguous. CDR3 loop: CASSYVGGSNEQFF. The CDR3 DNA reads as TGTGCCAGCAGTTACGTTGGCGGTTCGAATGAGCAGTTCTTC.